This T cell receptor beta chain was recovered during a study of identical twins. Study-wide results and caveats: Conclusions rested on cross-sectional statistics rather than following the same donors.

Unique molecular identifiers were present on cDNA, and template switching added a universal primer site. TCRdb re-called the 5' RACE reads with MiXCR, one entry per CDR3 protein. The table lists about 690,000 distinct CDR3 sequences, 6.1% of them singletons. This clonotype was recorded many times. What it recognizes is unknown. Healthy Caucasian donors formed the entire cohort. With V trimmed by 6 bases and J by 3 bases, 5 bases remained unmatched. Germline V gene lookup returns CDR1 ENHRY and CDR2 SYGVKD. The CDR3 is 14 residues long. The rearrangement joins TRBV10-3 to TRBJ1-1; 9 nucleotides agree with TRBD1. This sequence was found in a man aged 18 to 29 in good health. The sequenced material came from naive T cells sorted from blood. The CDR3 DNA follows: TGTGCCATCAGCCGGGACAGGGCTGACACTGAAGCTTTCTTT. Translation: CAISRDRADTEAFF.